This TCR beta chain derives from a study of blood T cell repertoires in COVID-19. Turning to the study itself: The United States, Italy and Spain provided the acute and convalescent COVID-19 samples. Sample material is recorded as cDNA or gDNA derived from T cells, B-cell-depleted T cells, or PBMCs.

This CDR3 comprises 13 residues. The germline CDR1 and CDR2 sequences are SEHNR and FQNEAQ (reference sequence). V lost 3 bases and J lost 7; bases outside the gene matches: 3. Per the study methods: Quantification of nucleated cells was approximated via reference gene primer amplification. Sequencing used immunoSEQ multiplex PCR; TCRdb keeps in-frame clones, though not all of them. V and J calls and clone size are given by that table; D and trimming were obtained from the DNA. The table lists just over 250,000 clones, about 90% of them singletons. The rearrangement uses TRBV7-9 and TRBJ1-1; 9 bases align to TRBD1. Material: peripheral blood. The TCR originated in a woman aged 45-65 years with acute or convalescent COVID-19. For the CDR3, the DNA is TGTGCCAGCAGCTTTGGACAGGGGAATGAAGCTTTCTTT. Amino acid sequence: CASSFGQGNEAFF.